The rows below give T cell receptor beta chains drawn from one sample of a study of T cells in Graves' hyperthyroidism and ophthalmopathy. Each CDR3 protein gets one entry after TCRdb re-called the multiplex PCR reads with MiXCR. This table holds about 480,000 distinct CDR3 sequences, approximately 15% found once. Material for sequencing was blood. These receptors were obtained from a woman under 30 with Graves' hyperthyroidism. CDR3s include the opening cysteine and the closing phenylalanine or tryptophan. D genes are given only for firm matches. Not every row has a clone size; where given, it reads once, few, many or a size class.

d_call: TRBD2
v_call: TRBV18
j_call: TRBJ2-2
clone_size: NA
cdr3_aa: CASSQLAADTGELFF
cdr3_nt: TGTGCCAGCTCCCAACTAGCGGCGGACACCGGGGAGCTGTTTTTT

d_call: NA
v_call: TRBV6-1
j_call: TRBJ1-5
clone_size: many
cdr3_aa: CASSNGGLPPQHF
cdr3_nt: TGTGCCAGCAGTAATGGGGGGCTTCCTCCCCAGCATTTT

d_call: NA
v_call: TRBV29-1
j_call: TRBJ1-2
clone_size: NA
cdr3_aa: CSVGEGLDYGYTF
cdr3_nt: TGCAGCGTTGGAGAGGGGTTGGACTATGGCTACACCTTC

d_call: NA
v_call: TRBV19
j_call: TRBJ1-5
clone_size: many
cdr3_aa: CASVAGWVLSTSEGRNQPQHF
cdr3_nt: TGTGCCAGTGTGGCAGGGTGGGTCTTATCCACCTCCGAAGGTCGCAATCAGCCCCAGCATTTT

d_call: NA
v_call: TRBV3-1
j_call: TRBJ1-5
clone_size: many
cdr3_aa: CASSRDLRSNQPQHF
cdr3_nt: TGTGCCAGCAGCAGGGACCTACGGAGCAATCAGCCCCAGCATTTT

d_call: NA
v_call: TRBV30
j_call: TRBJ2-4
clone_size: many
cdr3_aa: CAWSYRRTPPAKNIQYF
cdr3_nt: TGTGCCTGGAGTTACCGACGGACCCCACCGGCCAAAAACATTCAGTACTTC

d_call: NA
v_call: TRBV7-7
j_call: TRBJ2-3
clone_size: few
cdr3_aa: CATQGAGDTQYF
cdr3_nt: TGTGCCACACAGGGTGCCGGAGATACGCAGTATTTT

d_call: TRBD2
v_call: TRBV7-9
j_call: TRBJ2-3
clone_size: many
cdr3_aa: CASSQGLGSPDTQYF
cdr3_nt: TGTGCCAGCAGCCAGGGACTAGGTTCCCCAGATACGCAGTATTTT

d_call: TRBD1
v_call: TRBV29-1
j_call: TRBJ2-1
clone_size: few
cdr3_aa: CSGGQVNGEQFF
cdr3_nt: TGCAGCGGGGGACAGGTTAACGGTGAGCAGTTCTTC

d_call: NA
v_call: TRBV6-1
j_call: TRBJ2-3
clone_size: NA
cdr3_aa: CASSPGRGGDTQYF
cdr3_nt: TGTGCCAGCAGTCCCGGGAGAGGGGGAGATACGCAGTATTTT

d_call: NA
v_call: TRBV19
j_call: TRBJ1-1
clone_size: few
cdr3_aa: CASSIEGSMNTEAFF
cdr3_nt: TGTGCCAGTAGTATAGAGGGCAGCATGAACACTGAAGCTTTCTTT

d_call: NA
v_call: TRBV30
j_call: TRBJ1-4
clone_size: many
cdr3_aa: CAWDSVNEKLFF
cdr3_nt: TGTGCCTGGGACAGTGTGAATGAAAAACTGTTTTTT

d_call: NA
v_call: TRBV7-2
j_call: TRBJ2-5
clone_size: few
cdr3_aa: CASSAGLAGTQYF
cdr3_nt: TGTGCCAGCAGCGCGGGACTGGCCGGGACCCAGTACTTC

d_call: NA
v_call: TRBV18
j_call: TRBJ1-5
clone_size: many
cdr3_aa: CASSPYPGLSNQPQHF
cdr3_nt: TGTGCCAGCTCACCATATCCAGGACTAAGCAATCAGCCCCAGCATTTT

d_call: NA
v_call: TRBV5-1
j_call: TRBJ2-3
clone_size: many
cdr3_aa: CASSLAGGDTQYF
cdr3_nt: TGCGCCAGCAGCTTGGCAGGCGGGGATACGCAGTATTTT

d_call: NA
v_call: TRBV7-8
j_call: TRBJ1-1
clone_size: many
cdr3_aa: CASSLDPYTEAFF
cdr3_nt: TGTGCCAGCAGCTTAGACCCTTACACTGAAGCTTTCTTT

d_call: NA
v_call: TRBV19
j_call: TRBJ1-1
clone_size: NA
cdr3_aa: CAGSGLTRDTEAFF
cdr3_nt: TGTGCCGGTAGTGGGCTAACGCGGGACACTGAAGCTTTCTTT

d_call: TRBD2
v_call: TRBV5-1
j_call: TRBJ2-1
clone_size: many
cdr3_aa: CASSLTSGDYNEQFF
cdr3_nt: TGCGCCAGCAGCCTGACTAGCGGGGACTACAATGAGCAGTTCTTC

d_call: NA
v_call: TRBV7-2
j_call: TRBJ1-2
clone_size: many
cdr3_aa: CASIRRGGGSNYGYTF
cdr3_nt: TGTGCCAGCATCCGCCGAGGGGGTGGGTCGAACTATGGCTACACCTTC

d_call: NA
v_call: TRBV7-6
j_call: TRBJ1-1
clone_size: many
cdr3_aa: CASSLMGKEAFF
cdr3_nt: TGTGCCAGCAGCTTAATGGGGAAGGAAGCTTTCTTT

d_call: NA
v_call: TRBV11-3
j_call: TRBJ2-2
clone_size: few
cdr3_aa: CASSLQDRGELFF
cdr3_nt: TGTGCCAGCAGCCTCCAAGACAGGGGGGAGCTGTTTTTT

d_call: TRBD2
v_call: TRBV4-1
j_call: TRBJ2-2
clone_size: NA
cdr3_aa: CASSQDGGLAGGLAGELFF
cdr3_nt: TGCGCCAGCAGCCAAGACGGGGGGTTAGCGGGAGGATTGGCCGGGGAGCTGTTTTTT

d_call: NA
v_call: TRBV4-1
j_call: TRBJ2-7
clone_size: NA
cdr3_aa: CASSHKTGGSYEQYF
cdr3_nt: TGCGCCAGCAGCCATAAAACAGGTGGTTCCTACGAGCAGTACTTC

d_call: NA
v_call: TRBV6-6
j_call: TRBJ2-3
clone_size: NA
cdr3_aa: CASSYSRLPDTQYF
cdr3_nt: TGTGCCAGCAGTTACTCGAGATTACCAGATACGCAGTATTTT